The rows below give T cell receptor beta chains drawn from one sample of a study of identical twins. MiXCR, applied by TCRdb to the 5' RACE reads, yields one record per CDR3 protein. The sample records hundreds of thousands of distinct CDR3 sequences, less than 25% being singletons. The same specimen was also included in a second study, on T cells expressing NK-cell markers.

Sequencing input: PBMCs. Receptors were obtained from a woman between 18 and 29 years old in good health. Each CDR3 is given with its conserved first and last residue. Each record gives: CDR3 DNA, CDR3 protein, D gene, clone size, V gene, J gene. D genes are given only for firm matches. Only some rows state a clone size, as once, few, many or a class for expanded clones.

DNA: TGTGCCAGCAGTTTGACAGGGATTCGCTCACCCCTCCACTTT
CDR3: CASSLTGIRSPLHF
D: TRBD1
size: few
V: TRBV12-3/TRBV12-4
J: TRBJ1-6

DNA: TGTGCCAGCAGTTCCCGATGGGGAGATACGCAGTATTTT
CDR3: CASSSRWGDTQYF
D: NA
size: NA
V: TRBV27
J: TRBJ2-3

DNA: TGTGCCAGCAGCTTCCCGAGGGTTCGAGCCGGGGGGTCCAATGAGCAGTTCTTC
CDR3: CASSFPRVRAGGSNEQFF
D: TRBD2
size: few
V: TRBV5-6
J: TRBJ2-1

DNA: TGCGCCAGCAGCTTGACGGCAGGGTGGGACAGGGACACTGAAGCTTTCTTT
CDR3: CASSLTAGWDRDTEAFF
D: TRBD1
size: many
V: TRBV5-1
J: TRBJ1-1

DNA: TGTGCCAGCAGCGTAGAACCTAGCCGCACAGATACGCAGTATTTT
CDR3: CASSVEPSRTDTQYF
D: NA
size: NA
V: TRBV9
J: TRBJ2-3

DNA: TGCGCCAGCGACCGAAACGGGGGCCTCAACTACAATGAGCAGTTCTTC
CDR3: CASDRNGGLNYNEQFF
D: NA
size: few
V: TRBV5-1
J: TRBJ2-1

DNA: TGCAGCGTACGACAGGATCTAGTAGGCACTGAAGCTTTCTTT
CDR3: CSVRQDLVGTEAFF
D: NA
size: many
V: TRBV29-1
J: TRBJ1-1

DNA: TGTGCCAGCAGCTTCATTGGGCGGGCAGATGAAGCTTTCTTT
CDR3: CASSFIGRADEAFF
D: NA
size: NA
V: TRBV5-6
J: TRBJ1-1

DNA: TGTGCCAGCAGCTCCTTCTCTTCCTACGAGCAGTACTTC
CDR3: CASSSFSSYEQYF
D: NA
size: many
V: TRBV5-5
J: TRBJ2-7

DNA: TGTGCCAGCGCCCACAGGGAGGTCTCCGAGCAGTACTTC
CDR3: CASAHREVSEQYF
D: NA
size: NA
V: TRBV6-2/TRBV6-3
J: TRBJ2-7

DNA: TGTGCCAGCAGCTCAGGCCTGGGGGAGGGGGCCTACGAGCAGTACTTC
CDR3: CASSSGLGEGAYEQYF
D: NA
size: NA
V: TRBV12-3/TRBV12-4
J: TRBJ2-7

DNA: TGTGCCAGCAGTACCGGACAGGGCCCTGGTGACGAGCAGTACTTC
CDR3: CASSTGQGPGDEQYF
D: TRBD1
size: NA
V: TRBV27
J: TRBJ2-7

DNA: TGTGCCAGCAGTTCCCTTGGAGGGCAGTACTTC
CDR3: CASSSLGGQYF
D: NA
size: few
V: TRBV6-6
J: TRBJ2-7